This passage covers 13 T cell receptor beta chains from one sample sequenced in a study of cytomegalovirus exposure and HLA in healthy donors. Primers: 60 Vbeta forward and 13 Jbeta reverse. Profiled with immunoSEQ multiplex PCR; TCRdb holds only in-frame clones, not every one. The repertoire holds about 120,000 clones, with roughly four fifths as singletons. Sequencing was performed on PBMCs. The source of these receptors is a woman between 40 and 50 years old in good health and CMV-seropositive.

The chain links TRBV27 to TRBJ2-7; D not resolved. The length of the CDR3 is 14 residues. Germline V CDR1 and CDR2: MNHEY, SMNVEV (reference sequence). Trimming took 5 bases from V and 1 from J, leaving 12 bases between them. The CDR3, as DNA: TGTGCCAGCAGTCCCCAGACGGAGTCCTACGAGCAGTACTTC. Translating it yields CASSPQTESYEQYF.

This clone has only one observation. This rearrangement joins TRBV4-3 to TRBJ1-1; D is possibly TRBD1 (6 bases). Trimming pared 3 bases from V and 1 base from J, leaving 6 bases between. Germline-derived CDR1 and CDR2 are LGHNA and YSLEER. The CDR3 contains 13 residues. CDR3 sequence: CASSQGQNTEAFF. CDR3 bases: TGCGCCAGCAGCCAGGGACAGAACACTGAAGCTTTCTTT.

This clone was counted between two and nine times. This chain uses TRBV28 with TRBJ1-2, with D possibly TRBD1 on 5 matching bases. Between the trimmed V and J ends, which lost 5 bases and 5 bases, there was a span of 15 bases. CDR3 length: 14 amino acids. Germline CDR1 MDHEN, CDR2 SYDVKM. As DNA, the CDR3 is TGTGCCAGCAGTCCCCCGGCAGGGCGATATGGCTACACCTTC. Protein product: CASSPPAGRYGYTF.

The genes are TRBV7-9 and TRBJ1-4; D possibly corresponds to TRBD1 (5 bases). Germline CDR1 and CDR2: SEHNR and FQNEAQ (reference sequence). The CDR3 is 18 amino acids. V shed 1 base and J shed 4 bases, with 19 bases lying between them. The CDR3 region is CASSLGAAGRGVNEKLFF. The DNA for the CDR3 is TGTGCCAGCAGCTTAGGGGCGGCAGGTCGGGGGGTTAATGAAAAACTGTTTTTT.

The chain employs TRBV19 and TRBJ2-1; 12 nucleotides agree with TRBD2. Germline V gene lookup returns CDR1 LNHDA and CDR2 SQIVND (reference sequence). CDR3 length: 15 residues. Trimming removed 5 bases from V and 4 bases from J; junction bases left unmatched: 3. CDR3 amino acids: CASSPGTSGYNEQFF. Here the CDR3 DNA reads TGTGCCAGTAGTCCCGGGACTAGCGGGTACAATGAGCAGTTCTTC.

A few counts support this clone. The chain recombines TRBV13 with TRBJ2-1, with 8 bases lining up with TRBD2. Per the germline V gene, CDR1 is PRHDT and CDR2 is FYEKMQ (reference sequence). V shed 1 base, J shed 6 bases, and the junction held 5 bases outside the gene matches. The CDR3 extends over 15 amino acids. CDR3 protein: CASSLELAAGNEQFF. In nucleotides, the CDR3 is TGTGCCAGCAGCTTAGAACTAGCGGCCGGCAATGAGCAGTTCTTC.

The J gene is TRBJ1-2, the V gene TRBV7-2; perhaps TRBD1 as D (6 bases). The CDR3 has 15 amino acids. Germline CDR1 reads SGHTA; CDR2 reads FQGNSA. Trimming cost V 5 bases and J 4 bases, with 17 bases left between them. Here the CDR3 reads CASSQRQVAGYGYTF. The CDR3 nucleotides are TGTGCCAGCAGCCAAAGACAGGTGGCTGGCTATGGCTACACCTTC.

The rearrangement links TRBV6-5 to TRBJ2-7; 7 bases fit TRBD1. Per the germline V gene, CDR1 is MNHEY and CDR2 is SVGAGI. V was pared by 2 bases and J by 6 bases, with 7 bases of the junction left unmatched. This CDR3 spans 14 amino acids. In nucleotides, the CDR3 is TGTGCCAGCAGTTACGCGACAGGGCCTCGCGAGCAGTACTTC. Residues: CASSYATGPREQYF.

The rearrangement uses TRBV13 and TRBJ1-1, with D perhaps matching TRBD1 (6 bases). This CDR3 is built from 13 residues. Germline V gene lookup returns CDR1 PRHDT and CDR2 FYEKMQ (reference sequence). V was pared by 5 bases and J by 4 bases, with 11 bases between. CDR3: CASSPPGVTEAFF. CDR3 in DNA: TGTGCCAGCAGCCCACCAGGGGTCACTGAAGCTTTCTTT.

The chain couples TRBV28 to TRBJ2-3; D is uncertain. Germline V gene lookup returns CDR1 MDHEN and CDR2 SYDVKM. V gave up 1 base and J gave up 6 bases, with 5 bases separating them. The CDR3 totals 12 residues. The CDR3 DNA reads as TGTGCCAGCAGTTTATACACGGATACGCAGTATTTT. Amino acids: CASSLYTDTQYF.

The CDR3 DNA reads as TGTGCCAGCAGTCCGACTAGCGGGACATACAATGAGCAGTTCTTC. Its translation: CASSPTSGTYNEQFF. This rearrangement joins TRBV27 to TRBJ2-1, with 11 bases lining up with TRBD2. This CDR3 has 15 amino acids. The trim removed 5 bases at V and 4 bases at J, leaving 4 bases unmatched. Germline CDR1 MNHEY, CDR2 SMNVEV (reference sequence).

The CDR3 loop reads CASVPGQGGQPQHF. CDR3 in DNA: TGTGCCAGTGTACCGGGACAGGGAGGTCAGCCCCAGCATTTT. This chain uses TRBV28 with TRBJ1-5, with TRBD1 matching over 9 bases. Per germline, CDR1 MDHEN and CDR2 SYDVKM. V trimming: 9 bases; J trimming: 6 bases; junction bases outside the gene matches: 9. This CDR3 spans 14 amino acids.

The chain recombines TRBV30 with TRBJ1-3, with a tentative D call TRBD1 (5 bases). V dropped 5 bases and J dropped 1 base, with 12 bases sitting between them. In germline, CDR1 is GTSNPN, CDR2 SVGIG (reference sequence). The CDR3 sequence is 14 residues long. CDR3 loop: CAWGTGGSGNTIYF. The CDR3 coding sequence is TGTGCCTGGGGGACCGGGGGATCTGGAAACACCATATATTTT.